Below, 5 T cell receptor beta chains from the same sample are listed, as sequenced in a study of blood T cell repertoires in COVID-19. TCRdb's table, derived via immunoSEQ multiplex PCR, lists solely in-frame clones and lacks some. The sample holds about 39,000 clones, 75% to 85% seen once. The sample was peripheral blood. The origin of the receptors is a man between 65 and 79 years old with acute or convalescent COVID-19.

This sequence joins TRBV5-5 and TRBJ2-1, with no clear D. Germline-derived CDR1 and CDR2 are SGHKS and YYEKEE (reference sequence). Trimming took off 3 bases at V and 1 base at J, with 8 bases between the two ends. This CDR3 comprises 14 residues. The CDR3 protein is CASSCRGSYNEQFF. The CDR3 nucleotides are TGTGCCAGCAGCTGCAGAGGTTCCTACAATGAGCAGTTCTTC.

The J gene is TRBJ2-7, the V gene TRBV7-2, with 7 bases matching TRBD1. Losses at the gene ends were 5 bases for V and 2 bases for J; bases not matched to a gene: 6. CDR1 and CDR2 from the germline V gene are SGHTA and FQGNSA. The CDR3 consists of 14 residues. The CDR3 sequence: CASSAGTVPYEQYF. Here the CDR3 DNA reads TGTGCCAGCAGCGCCGGGACAGTTCCCTACGAGCAGTACTTC.

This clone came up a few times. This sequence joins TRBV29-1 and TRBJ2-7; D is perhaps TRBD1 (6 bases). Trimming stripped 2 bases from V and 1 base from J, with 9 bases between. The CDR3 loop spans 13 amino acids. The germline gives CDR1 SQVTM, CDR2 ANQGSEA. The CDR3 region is CSVEQGQSYEQYF. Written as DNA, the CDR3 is TGCAGCGTTGAACAGGGGCAATCCTACGAGCAGTACTTC.

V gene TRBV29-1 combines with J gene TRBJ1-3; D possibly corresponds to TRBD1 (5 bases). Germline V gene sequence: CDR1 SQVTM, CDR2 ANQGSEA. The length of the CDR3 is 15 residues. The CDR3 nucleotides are TGCGGCTGCGGGACTCCTGGTCGGTCTGGAAACACCATATATTTT. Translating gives CGCGTPGRSGNTIYF.

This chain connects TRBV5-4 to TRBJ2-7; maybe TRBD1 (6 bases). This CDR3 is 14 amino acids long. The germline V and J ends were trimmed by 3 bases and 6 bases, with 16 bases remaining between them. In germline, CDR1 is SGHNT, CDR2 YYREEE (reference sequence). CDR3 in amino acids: CASSSPTGEVEQYF. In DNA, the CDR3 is TGTGCCAGCAGCTCGCCGACAGGCGAGGTCGAGCAGTACTTC.